Below, one T cell receptor (beta chain) is given with its context. The antigen remains undetermined. Unique-molecular-identifier-tagged TCR beta cDNA libraries were used. One entry per CDR3 protein results from TCRdb running MiXCR on the PCR reads. The table has fewer than 700,000 distinct CDR3 sequences, roughly 47% seen once. This sample stems from a study of post-analysis software for immune sequencing data. Study in general: The disease courses covered relapsing-remitting, secondary progressive and progressive-relapsing multiple sclerosis. Findings and caveats of the study: Five or six TRBV segments were more frequent in patients than controls; TRBV5-6, TRBV5-1 and TRBV20-1 belonged to this group.

CDR1 and CDR2 (germline): SGHRS, YFSETQ. V lost 5 bases, J lost 2 bases, and 15 bases lay in between. This CDR3 has 15 amino acids. This clonotype originated in a girl aged 5-17 years with multiple sclerosis. The chain has TRBV5-1 and TRBJ2-3, with no clear D. Sequenced input: blood. CDR3 sequence (DNA): TGCGCCAGCAGGTCCACCCCAGGCATCACAGATACGCAGTATTTT. It specifies CASRSTPGITDTQYF.